The clone carrying this T cell receptor beta chain was seen a few times. Its target is not known. A second PCR of 7 to 11 cycles used a sample-barcoded 5' primer and a J-beta primer mix. TCRdb re-called the 5' RACE reads through MiXCR, storing one row per CDR3 protein. The table has hundreds of thousands of distinct CDR3 sequences, around 24% seen once; the top ten hold around 10%. This entry comes from a study of blood T cells in healthy people across ages. Whole-study results and caveats: Fewer expanded clones and more diversity marked long-lived versus aged donors.

Another study also made use of these data, one on T cells of mothers and their children. That source adds: Over 8 million reads per mother and roughly 3 million per child were obtained. Comparable shaping of TCR recombination output by thymic selection was observed in related and unrelated pairs.

Sequenced: blood. This clonotype was sampled from a boy aged 5-17 years in good health.

The CDR3 is CSARVNSAHGYTF. The CDR3 DNA follows: TGCAGTGCTAGAGTCAACTCGGCCCATGGCTACACCTTC. The genes are TRBV20-1 and TRBJ1-2, with no clear D. CDR1 is DFQATT, CDR2 SNEGSKA, per germline (reference sequence). CDR3 size: 13 residues. With 1 base removed from V and 6 bases from J, the gap between germline ends came to 12 bases.